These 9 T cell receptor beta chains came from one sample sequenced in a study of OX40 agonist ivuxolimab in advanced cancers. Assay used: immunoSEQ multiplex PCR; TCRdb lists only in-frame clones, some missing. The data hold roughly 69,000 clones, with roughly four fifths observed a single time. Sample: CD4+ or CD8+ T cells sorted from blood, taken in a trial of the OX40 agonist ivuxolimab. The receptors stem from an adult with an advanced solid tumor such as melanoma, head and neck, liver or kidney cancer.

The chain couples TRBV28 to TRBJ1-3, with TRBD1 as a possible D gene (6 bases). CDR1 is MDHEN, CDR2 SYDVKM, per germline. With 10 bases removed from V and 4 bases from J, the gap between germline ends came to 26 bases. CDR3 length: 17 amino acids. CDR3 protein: CATFQGGQFPNGNTIYF. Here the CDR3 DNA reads TGTGCCACATTCCAAGGCGGACAGTTCCCGAACGGAAACACCATATATTTT.

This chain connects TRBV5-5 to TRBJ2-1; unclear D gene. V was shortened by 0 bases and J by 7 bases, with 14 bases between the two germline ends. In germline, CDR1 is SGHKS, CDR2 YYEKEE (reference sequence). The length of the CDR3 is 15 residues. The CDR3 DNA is TGTGCCAGCAGCTTGGCTGCGTCCCGGGTTAATGAGCAGTTCTTC. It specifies CASSLAASRVNEQFF. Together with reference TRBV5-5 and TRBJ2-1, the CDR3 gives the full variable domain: DAGVTQSPTHLIKTRGQQVTLRCSPISGHKSVSWYQQVLGQGPQFIFQYYEKEERGRGNFPDRFSARQFPNYSSELNVNALLLGDSALYLCASSLAASRVNEQFFGPGTRLTVL.

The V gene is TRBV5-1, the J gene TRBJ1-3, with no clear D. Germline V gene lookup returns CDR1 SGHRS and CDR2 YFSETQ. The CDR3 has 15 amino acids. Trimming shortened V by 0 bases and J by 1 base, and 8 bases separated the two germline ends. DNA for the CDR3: TGCGCCAGCAGCTTGGCGGTAGATTCTGGAAACACCATATATTTT. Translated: CASSLAVDSGNTIYF.

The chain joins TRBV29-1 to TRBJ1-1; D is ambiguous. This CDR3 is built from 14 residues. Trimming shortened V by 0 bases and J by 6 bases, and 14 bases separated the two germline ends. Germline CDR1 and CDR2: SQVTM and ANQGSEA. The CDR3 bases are TGCAGCGTTGAAGATTACACAGCGGGTGCTGAAGCTTTCTTT. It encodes CSVEDYTAGAEAFF.

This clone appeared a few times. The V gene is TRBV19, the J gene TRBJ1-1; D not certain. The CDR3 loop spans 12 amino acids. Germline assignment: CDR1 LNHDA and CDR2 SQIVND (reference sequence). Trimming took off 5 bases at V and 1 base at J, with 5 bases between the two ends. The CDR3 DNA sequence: TGTGCCAGTAGTTATTGGAACACTGAAGCTTTCTTT. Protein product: CASSYWNTEAFF.

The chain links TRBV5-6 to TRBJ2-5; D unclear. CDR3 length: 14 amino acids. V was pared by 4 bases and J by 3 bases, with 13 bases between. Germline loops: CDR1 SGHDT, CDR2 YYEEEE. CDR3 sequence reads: CASSHPGTEETQYF. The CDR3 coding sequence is TGTGCCAGCAGCCACCCGGGCACCGAAGAGACCCAGTACTTC.

The CDR3 spells CASSLGGWWDANTGELFF. CDR3 nucleotides: TGTGCCAGCAGCTTAGGGGGCTGGTGGGACGCGAACACCGGGGAGCTGTTTTTT. The rearrangement links TRBV11-2 to TRBJ2-2; the D gene could be TRBD1 or TRBD2 (5 bases each). Germline V gene lookup returns CDR1 SGHAT and CDR2 FQNNGV. Trimming cost V 1 base and J 0 bases, with 15 bases left between them. The CDR3 spans 18 residues.

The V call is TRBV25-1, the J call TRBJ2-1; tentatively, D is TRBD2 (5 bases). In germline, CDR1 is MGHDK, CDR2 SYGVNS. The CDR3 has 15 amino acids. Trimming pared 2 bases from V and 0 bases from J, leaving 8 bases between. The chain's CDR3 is CASSERGYSYNEQFF. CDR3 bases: TGTGCCAGCAGTGAACGGGGTTACTCCTACAATGAGCAGTTCTTC.

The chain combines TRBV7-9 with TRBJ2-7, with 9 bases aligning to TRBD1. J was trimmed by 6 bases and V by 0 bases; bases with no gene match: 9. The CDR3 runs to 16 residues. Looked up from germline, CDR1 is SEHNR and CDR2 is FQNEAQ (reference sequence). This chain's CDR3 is CASSLAWDRDVSEQYF. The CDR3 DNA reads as TGTGCCAGCAGCTTAGCCTGGGACAGGGATGTTAGCGAGCAGTACTTC.